The sequence of this T cell receptor (beta chain) was determined in a study of cytomegalovirus exposure and HLA in healthy donors (dated by TCRdb to about 2017). Regarding the complete study: An earlier analysis of approximately 600 of the donors reported about 250 Gb of sequence data and 117 million unique TCR beta sequences from some 180 million T cells. Rather than using new phenotypic data, the later analysis identified candidate immune exposures from TCR beta sequences and from how often those sequences occurred across donors. In a later analysis, previously published TCR beta repertoires from about 640 donors were re-analyzed and high-resolution HLA genotyping was added so that TCR occurrence patterns could be studied. Because of strong linkage in the cohort, roughly five DR-DQ haplotypes were treated as single units for association and clustering. A later genetic analysis used genome-wide SNP genotypes for about 65% of the roughly 700 donors, treating that subset as a discovery cohort. Of the roughly 400 genotyped donors, approximately 83% fell in the genetic ancestry cluster associated with self-reported Caucasian donors. Besides the first cohort of more than 650 subjects, a separate validation cohort made up of 120 or so different subjects was used. The number of donors typed differed by locus, with about 629-630 for A, B, C, DRB1 and DQB1, roughly 550 for DQA1, approximately 580 for DPA1, and some 470 for DPB1. Donor age, sex, ethnicity and CMV serostatus were collected together with the repertoire data. Across approximately 420 genotyped donors of the cohort, an average of about 200,000 unique TCR beta nucleotide sequences per donor were sequenced, and around 20% of those sequences were non-productive. Approximately 330 gigabases of sequencing data and around 80 million unique TCR sequences made up an early release that covered roughly 670 HLA-typed donors. All discovery cohort repertoires had been generated on a single sequencing platform. Both class I and class II loci were covered by HLA typing, at four-digit resolution. Using immunosequencing, the study profiled T cell repertoires from fewer than 850 subjects and related those repertoires to cytomegalovirus serostatus. The study was designed to test whether signatures of past pathogen exposure could be identified by cataloging public T cell receptors. To decide whether each TCR beta V gene segment behaved as functional or pseudogenic, an earlier analysis of approximately 620 of the donors relied on high-throughput TCR beta sequencing. To predict cytomegalovirus infection status, the study combined high-throughput TCR immunosequencing, statistical association of individual TCRs with disease status, and machine learning. Broad study findings and their caveats: A cluster of highly shared sequence variants was judged likely to represent a technical artifact of the sequencing pipeline. Because counts were too low, about 18 rarely observed V segments, including chromosome 9 orphons, were left out of the earlier analysis of approximately 580 of the donors. V-gene and J-gene trimming of TCR beta chains was associated with a missense DCLRE1C variant in a later genetic analysis, and the association was replicated in an independent cohort. Only TCR beta chains were sequenced in this cohort, and the absence of alpha or paired-chain data limited detectable features. According to a later analysis, most CMV-associated TCR beta chains appeared to be HLA-restricted, and the HLA associations seemed to be driven largely by CMV exposure. According to a later analysis, TCR association rates differed among HLA loci, with DRB1 alleles showing the most associated TCRs and HLA-C alleles showing the fewest. In a later analysis, HLA-associated TCR beta chains showed more clonal expansion and lower generation probabilities than non-associated chains that were equally common. Linkage disequilibrium might explain the correlated functional status among segregating V segments, but an unknown experimental factor could not be ruled out. In an earlier analysis of 450 to 750 of the donors, most TCR beta V segments appeared in productive rearrangements about 90% or about 30% of the time, broadly matching IMGT annotations. A later analysis associated 16,951 TCR beta sequences with specific HLA alleles at a false discovery rate of 0.05. It was suggested by the authors that the approach could potentially be generalized to other disease states and immunological phenotypes. A further reported finding was that TCR beta sequences accurately predicted the HLA-A and HLA-B alleles for most subjects in the first cohort. The study listed 164 TCR beta chains as associated with cytomegalovirus. Immune exposure information for the cohort was limited to CMV serostatus. According to a later genetic analysis, donors in an Asian-associated ancestry cluster had fewer N-insertions in productive TCRs than the approximately 710-donor mean. In vitro tests confirmed that a few of the cytomegalovirus-associated TCR beta chains recognize cytomegalovirus antigens. A later analysis reported that several top co-occurrence clusters appeared linked to parvovirus B19, influenza, CMV and Epstein-Barr virus. Because some donors lacked HLA typing at each locus, the association tests relied only on the typed subset. In both the original and validation cohorts, the classifier was reported to diagnose cytomegalovirus status with high specificity and sensitivity. Roughly uniform sequencing depth across donors was assumed in presence/absence analyses, although this assumption may not hold. When HLA alleles, especially DR and DQ, strongly co-occurred, attributing TCR associations to individual alleles was difficult. While some public TCRs were present in many individuals, most TCR sequences turned up only very rarely across donors. The 87-base-pair reads could not distinguish some IMGT-functional V segments, including TRBV6-2 and TRBV6-3, so those segments were excluded.

Library method: the immunoSEQ multiplex PCR assay. The multiplex PCR relied on a mix of 60 forward primers for TCR Vbeta segments and 13 reverse primers for TCR Jbeta segments. The CDR3 region of rearranged TCR beta genes was amplified from genomic DNA by a multiplex PCR assay. The Illumina HiSeq System was used to sequence the amplified TCR beta libraries as 87-base-pair reads. The source study handled its data this way. In a later analysis, roughly 80 million unique TCR beta chains were counted across the 500 to 850 repertoires, and roughly 11 million of these chains were shared by at least two donors. A nearest-neighbor algorithm error-corrected the raw reads and collapsed the reads into unique sequences, merging closely related sequences to remove PCR and sequencing errors. To assign V, D and J gene segments, CDR3 sequences were aligned to IMGT reference sequences. For a sequence to be retained, a match of at least six nucleotides to both a V gene segment and a J gene segment was required. A rearrangement was called productive if the CDR3 had no stop codons and remained in frame with V and J, and every other rearrangement was called non-productive. CDR3 was defined by IMGT convention, running from the second conserved V-encoded cysteine to the conserved J-encoded phenylalanine. In an earlier analysis of 550 to 650 of the donors, sequences lacking an unambiguous match to a single V gene segment were excluded. An earlier analysis of 587 of the donors classified V segments as functional when productive rearrangements were above 56.7% and as segregating when the standard deviation between donors was above 5%. A statistical classification framework was built for diagnosing cytomegalovirus status from the catalog of TCR beta chain sequences. In a later analysis, TCR nucleotide sequences were compared against IMGT/GENE-DB human TR gene sequences so that V and J genes could be assigned. The TCRdist pipeline was used in a later analysis to assign CDR3 sequences and most-parsimonious VDJ recombination scenarios. In a later analysis, each TCR beta chain was defined by its CDR3 amino acid sequence together with its V-gene family, and reads lacking a unique V-gene family were excluded. As a way to deal with suspected cross-contamination and a sequencing artifact, a later analysis dropped 500 to 700 nucleotide sequences that were highly shared and had low generation probability. A later analysis calculated a clonal expansion index for each public chain from normalized within-repertoire ranks of inferred template counts. In a later analysis, generation probabilities were computed using a VDJ recombination model fitted to out-of-frame rearrangements, and the results were checked against IGoR. In a later analysis, TCR-TCR, TCR-HLA and TCR-CMV co-occurrence was scored with hypergeometric tests, and a repertoire-size bias correction was applied to TCR pairs. False discovery rates were estimated in a later analysis by permuting HLA or CMV assignments 20 times. In a later analysis, co-occurring TCRs were grouped with DBSCAN, and TCRdist sequence similarity was added when clustering was performed within HLA-allele-positive subsets. For co-occurrence clustering, repertoires with fewer than 30,000 or more than 120,000 public chains were excluded, along with roughly 5 repertoires with anomalous nucleotide sharing. TCRdb provides this immuneACCESS table in a form limited to in-frame rearrangements. Some clones are lacking; in checked studies, under half of them reflect an unresolved V gene, and why the rest are absent is not known. The DNA gave D and trimming, while V, J and clone size come from that table. The sample yields over 150,000 clones; roughly 78% were counted once. The leading ten clones occupy 1% of the sample.

The cohort comprised 550 to 700 healthy bone marrow donors. Cohort members were all nominally healthy when sampled, although unrecorded immune exposures were likely present. The donor tested CMV seropositive and was one of the 289 seropositive cohort members. A peripheral blood sample was provided by each donor, and peripheral blood mononuclear cells were used for TCR beta sequencing. The Qiagen DNeasy Blood Extraction Kit was used to extract genomic DNA from the blood cell samples. Points on this clone: The target of this receptor is not known. Qualities for individual bases were not recorded, and no much larger clone is one base off.

The junction shows trimming of 2 bases on V and 0 bases on J, plus 9 bases between the germline ends. For CDR1 and CDR2, the germline V gene lists KGHSH and LQKENI. The CDR3 contains 15 residues, cysteine and phenylalanine counted. Only the CDR3 portion is preserved as DNA: 45 bases, with reading frame beginning at the first base. The chain couples TRBV18 to TRBJ2-3; the D gene identity is not certain. The sample was PBMCs. This clonotype originated in a woman between 50 and 59 years old in good health and CMV-seropositive. The DNA sequence is TGTGCCAGCTCACCATTCTATACGAGCACAGATACGCAGTATTTT. Translated, this gives CASSPFYTSTDTQYF.